Below are 13 T cell receptor beta chains sequenced from a single sample in a study of CD8+ T cells in alopecia areata. RNA extraction and reverse transcription yielded cDNA as sequencing template. Profiling relied on immunoSEQ multiplex PCR, and the TCRdb table lists in-frame clones only, not all of them. In the table there are over 150,000 clones, about 63% of which are singletons. Sequenced here: CD4+ T cells sorted from blood, sampled at week 0. These TCRs come from a human donor with alopecia areata.

The chain carries TRBV7-3 and TRBJ1-2, with D perhaps TRBD1 (6 bases). The length of the CDR3 is 14 residues. V was trimmed by 5 bases and J by 8 bases, leaving 18 bases between them. Germline V CDR1 and CDR2: SGHTA, FQGTGA. CDR3 sequence reads: CASSPDRGAQGYTF. The CDR3 nucleotides read TGTGCCAGCAGCCCGGATCGGGGGGCGCAGGGCTACACCTTC.

This rearrangement joins TRBV29-1 to TRBJ2-7, with TRBD1 matching over 9 bases. The trim removed 5 bases at V and 4 bases at J, leaving 9 bases unmatched. This CDR3 has 14 residues. Germline V gives CDR1 SQVTM, CDR2 ANQGSEA. CDR3 loop: CSVLRQGVVYEQYF. The CDR3 nucleotides are TGCAGCGTTCTACGACAGGGGGTGGTTTACGAGCAGTACTTC.

The table lists this clone with a few counts. The chain links TRBV18 to TRBJ1-1; no definite D call. CDR1 and CDR2 from the germline V gene are KGHSH and LQKENI. The V gene lost 5 bases and the J gene lost 1 base, with 11 bases spanning the gap. The CDR3 totals 14 residues. The CDR3: CASSAGRENTEAFF. DNA for the CDR3: TGTGCCAGCTCAGCCGGACGGGAGAACACTGAAGCTTTCTTT.

This clone was counted between two and nine times. The V and J genes are TRBV4-1 and TRBJ2-3; a possible D gene is TRBD2 (5 bases). The germline V gene encodes CDR1 MGHRA and CDR2 YSYEKL. Trimming left V 1 base short and J 3 bases short, with 14 bases between. This CDR3 is 16 amino acids long. The CDR3 sequence is CASSQVNLVATDTQYF. CDR3 coding DNA: TGCGCCAGCAGCCAAGTTAATTTGGTAGCGACAGATACGCAGTATTTT.

J is TRBJ1-2 and V is TRBV29-1; 7 bases align to TRBD1. CDR3 length: 12 amino acids. Germline V gene data show CDR1 as SQVTM and CDR2 as ANQGSEA. The ends lost 5 bases at V and 3 bases at J; junction bases unmatched: 3. In DNA form, the CDR3 reads TGCAGCGTTCAGACAGGGCACTATGGCTACACCTTC. The encoded protein is CSVQTGHYGYTF.

The gene calls are TRBV6-1 and TRBJ1-6; TRBD1 matches 7 bases. The CDR3 is made up of 15 amino acids. V was clipped by 5 bases and J by 7 bases; unmatched bases: 8. Germline CDR1 reads MNHNS; CDR2 reads SASEGT. CDR3 sequence reads: CASSSRRQGNSPLHF. The CDR3 nucleotides are TGTGCCAGCAGTTCCCGTAGACAGGGAAATTCACCCCTCCACTTT.

CDR3 sequence: CAIWGVRYGYTF. The CDR3 DNA reads as TGTGCCATTTGGGGGGTTAGGTATGGCTACACCTTC. The chain couples TRBV10-3 to TRBJ1-2, with a tentative D call TRBD1 (5 bases). The CDR3 length is 12 residues. Trimming pared 9 bases from V and 5 bases from J, leaving 13 bases between. Germline V gives CDR1 ENHRY, CDR2 SYGVKD.

The gene calls are TRBV28 and TRBJ2-6, with TRBD1 as a possible D gene (5 bases). Germline V gene data show CDR1 as MDHEN and CDR2 as SYDVKM. Trimming pared 7 bases from V and 0 bases from J, leaving 10 bases between. There are 15 residues in the CDR3. The CDR3 here is CASNRSGSGANVLTF. The CDR3 nucleotides read TGTGCCAGCAACAGGTCCGGCTCTGGGGCCAACGTCCTGACTTTC. Combining the CDR3 with reference TRBV28 and TRBJ2-6 gives the whole variable domain DVKVTQSSRYLVKRTGEKVFLECVQDMDHENMFWYRQDPGLGLRLIYFSYDVKMKEKGDIPEGYSVSREKKERFSLILESASTNQTSMYLCASNRSGSGANVLTFGAGSRLTVL.

The chain employs TRBV10-3 and TRBJ2-7, with 8 positions matching TRBD1. The CDR3 has 13 residues. Trimming removed 6 bases from V and 2 bases from J; junction bases left unmatched: 3. Per the germline V gene, CDR1 is ENHRY and CDR2 is SYGVKD. The CDR3 spells CAISRDRTYEQYF. The CDR3, as DNA: TGTGCCATCAGCCGGGACAGGACCTACGAGCAGTACTTC.

The table lists this clone with a few counts. The same CDR3 also results from other DNA sequences found in this sample. The rearrangement uses TRBV6-5 and TRBJ2-7; D gene uncertain. In germline, CDR1 is MNHEY, CDR2 SVGAGI. The V gene lost 1 base and the J gene lost 6 bases, with 4 bases spanning the gap. The CDR3 runs to 11 residues. The CDR3 reads CASSYLGEQYF. The DNA for the CDR3 is TGTGCCAGCAGTTACTTGGGCGAGCAGTACTTC.

V is TRBV10-1 and J is TRBJ1-1, with a weak D call TRBD1 (6 bases). Germline lookup yields CDR1 WNHNN and CDR2 SYGVQD (reference sequence). The length of the CDR3 is 13 residues. V shed 6 bases and J shed 0 bases, with 8 bases lying between them. The CDR3 DNA sequence: TGCGCCAGCAGGGGACATATGAACACTGAAGCTTTCTTT. Its translation is CASRGHMNTEAFF.

The chain is built from TRBV10-3 and TRBJ2-2; D is unresolved. Deletions cut 6 bases from V and 5 bases from J, with 7 bases between. This CDR3 has 12 residues. Germline loops: CDR1 ENHRY, CDR2 SYGVKD. CDR3: CAISVGTGELFF. DNA for the CDR3: TGTGCCATCAGCGTCGGTACCGGGGAGCTGTTTTTT.

This clone was counted between two and nine times. This chain links TRBV14 with TRBJ2-3; D is unclear. Trimming shortened V by 0 bases and J by 6 bases, and 10 bases separated the two germline ends. This CDR3 is 14 amino acids long. CDR1 and CDR2 (germline): SGHDN, FVKESK. CDR3 nucleotide sequence: TGTGCCAGCAGCCAAGATATCCCCCGTGATACGCAGTATTTT. Protein: CASSQDIPRDTQYF.